The clone carrying this T cell receptor beta chain was seen ten or more times. Its antigen remains unknown. The sample is drawn from a study of identical twins. Unique molecular identifiers were in the cDNA, with template-switch universal primer binding. TCRdb processed the 5' RACE reads anew with MiXCR; each CDR3 protein has one entry. The table includes around 490,000 distinct CDR3 sequences, under 25% detected once. The study, taken as a whole, reports: Abundant cord blood beta clonotypes carried fewer insertions; memory repertoires showed none.

Germline V gene sequence: CDR1 MDHEN, CDR2 SYDVKM. The CDR3 is 14 residues long. With V trimmed by 4 bases and J by 4 bases, 5 bases remained unmatched. These sequences were also reported in another study, on yellow fever vaccine responses in identical twins.

The source material was CD4+ T cells sorted from blood. The J gene is TRBJ2-5, the V gene TRBV28; TRBD1 agrees at 8 bases. This sequence was found in a young woman in good health. The CDR3 region is CASSSTGGRETQYF. The CDR3 DNA follows: TGTGCCAGCAGTTCCACAGGGGGGAGAGAGACCCAGTACTTC.